This TCR beta chain was recovered during a study of cytomegalovirus exposure and HLA in healthy donors (dated by TCRdb to 2016 to 2017). Regarding the complete study: According to an earlier analysis of around 600 of the donors, 200 million or so T cells yielded 100 million or so unique TCR beta sequences and about 300 Gb of sequence data. An early release covering 550 to 650 HLA-typed donors comprised 250 to 350 gigabases of sequencing data and around 85 million unique TCR sequences. Of the roughly 400 genotyped donors, roughly 85% fell in the genetic ancestry cluster associated with self-reported Caucasian donors. The study aimed to test whether cataloging public T cell receptors could reveal signatures of past pathogen exposure. Using immunosequencing, the study profiled T cell repertoires from fewer than 700 subjects and related those repertoires to cytomegalovirus serostatus. Besides the first cohort of approximately 710 subjects, a separate validation cohort made up of roughly 120 different subjects was used. The study combined high-throughput TCR immunosequencing, statistical association of individual TCRs with disease status, and machine learning to predict cytomegalovirus infection status. A later analysis re-analyzed previously published TCR beta repertoires from 550 to 700 donors and added high-resolution HLA genotyping to study TCR occurrence patterns. The later analysis used no new phenotypic data to find candidate immune exposures, relying instead on TCR beta sequences and their occurrence across donors. An earlier analysis of 587 of the donors applied high-throughput TCR beta sequencing to assess whether each TCR beta V gene segment acted as functional or pseudogenic. Donor age, sex, ethnicity and CMV serostatus were compiled alongside the repertoire data. In a later genetic analysis, genome-wide SNP genotypes for 398 of the 666 donors were used, and that subset was treated as a discovery cohort. Every discovery cohort repertoire had been produced on one sequencing platform. HLA typing included class I and class II loci at four-digit resolution. Typing coverage differed by locus: A, B, C, DRB1 and DQB1 were typed in about 620-640 donors, DQA1 in about 500, DPA1 in 606, and DPB1 in just under 490. Several DR-DQ haplotypes were treated as single units for association and clustering because of strong linkage in the cohort. Across around 400 genotyped donors of the cohort, an average of roughly 250,000 unique TCR beta nucleotide sequences per donor were sequenced, and 15% to 20% of those sequences were non-productive.

Library generation was performed with the immunoSEQ multiplex PCR assay. The multiplex PCR relied on a mix of 60 forward primers for TCR Vbeta segments and 13 reverse primers for TCR Jbeta segments. The CDR3 region of rearranged TCR beta genes was amplified from genomic DNA with a multiplex PCR assay. The amplified TCR beta libraries were sequenced on the Illumina HiSeq System as 87-base-pair reads. The authors processed their data as follows. A later analysis counted tens of millions of unique TCR beta chains across the 670 or so repertoires, and around 9.9 million of these chains were shared by at least two donors. A nearest-neighbor algorithm error-corrected the raw reads and collapsed the reads into unique sequences, merging closely related sequences to remove PCR and sequencing errors. To assign V, D and J gene segments, CDR3 sequences were aligned to IMGT reference sequences. For a sequence to be retained, at least a six-nucleotide match to both a V gene segment and a J gene segment was required. A rearrangement was called productive if the CDR3 had no stop codons and remained in frame with V and J, and every other rearrangement was called non-productive. Following IMGT convention, CDR3 was defined as the stretch from the second conserved V-encoded cysteine to the conserved J-encoded phenylalanine. The earlier analysis of 550 to 650 of the donors excluded any sequence lacking an unambiguous match to a single V gene segment. An earlier analysis of several hundred of the donors called V segments functional above 56.7% productive rearrangements and segregating when the between-donor standard deviation exceeded 5%. A statistical classification framework was built to diagnose cytomegalovirus status from the catalog of TCR beta chain sequences. In a later analysis, TCR nucleotide sequences were compared against IMGT/GENE-DB human TR gene sequences so that V and J genes could be assigned. The TCRdist pipeline was used in a later analysis to assign CDR3 sequences and most-parsimonious VDJ recombination scenarios. In a later analysis, each TCR beta chain was defined by its CDR3 amino acid sequence together with its V-gene family, and reads without a unique V-gene family were excluded. In a later analysis, 450 to 600 highly shared, low-generation-probability nucleotide sequences were removed to address suspected cross-contamination and a sequencing artifact. For each public chain, a later analysis derived a clonal expansion index from normalized ranks of inferred template counts within each repertoire. In a later analysis, generation probabilities were computed using a VDJ recombination model fitted to out-of-frame rearrangements, and the results were checked against IGoR. In a later analysis, hypergeometric tests were used to score TCR-TCR, TCR-HLA and TCR-CMV co-occurrence, with a repertoire-size bias correction applied to TCR pairs. False discovery rates were estimated in a later analysis by permuting HLA or CMV assignments 20 times. In a later analysis, co-occurring TCRs were grouped using DBSCAN, with TCRdist sequence similarity added in when clustering inside HLA-allele-positive subsets. Repertoires with fewer than 30,000 or more than 120,000 public chains were left out of co-occurrence clustering, as were five repertoires with anomalous nucleotide sharing. As stored in TCRdb, this immuneACCESS dataset retains in-frame rearrangements with V and J assigned. A fraction of the clones does not appear; measured against another copy, unresolved V genes explain less than half of the discrepancy, and the remainder lacks a known reason. The V and J calls and clone size were taken over from that table, and D and trimming were inferred from the DNA. The sample table lists more than 130,000 clones, about 78% of them with a count of one. Approximately 6.2% of the sample comes from the top ten.

Counted from cysteine to phenylalanine, this CDR3 has 17 amino acids. CDR3 DNA only is kept here, 51 bases in frame from base 1. CDR1 and CDR2, per the germline V gene, are SNHLY and FYNNEI. Trimming leaves V shorter by 2 bases and J shorter by 0 bases, with the junction holding 2 bases beyond the gene matches. This clone was seen just once. It has no known antigen specificity. No base quality information exists; no much larger clone differs at one position. The cohort comprised hundreds of healthy bone marrow donors. At the time of sampling, all cohort members were nominally healthy, though unrecorded immune exposures were likely present. The donor tested CMV seropositive, placing the donor among the 250 to 350 seropositive members of the cohort. A peripheral blood sample was provided by each donor, and peripheral blood mononuclear cells were used for TCR beta sequencing. The Qiagen DNeasy Blood Extraction Kit was used to extract genomic DNA from the blood cell samples.

General findings and caveats noted by the study authors: A few of the identified cytomegalovirus-associated TCR beta chains were confirmed in vitro to be specific for cytomegalovirus antigens. At a false discovery rate of 0.05, a later analysis linked 16,951 TCR beta sequences to specific HLA alleles. This cohort had only TCR beta chains sequenced, and the lack of alpha or paired-chain data limited which features could be detected. Some IMGT-functional V segments, including TRBV6-2 and TRBV6-3, could not be told apart with the 87-base-pair reads, so those segments were excluded. A cluster of highly shared sequence variants was judged likely to be a technical artifact of the sequencing pipeline. According to a later analysis, TCR association rates differed among HLA loci, with DRB1 alleles showing the most associated TCRs and HLA-C alleles showing the fewest. A later analysis reported that several top co-occurrence clusters appeared linked to parvovirus B19, influenza, CMV and Epstein-Barr virus. An association between a missense DCLRE1C variant and V-gene and J-gene trimming of TCR beta chains was found in a later genetic analysis and replicated in an independent cohort. An earlier analysis of approximately 600 of the donors showed that most TCR beta V segments appeared in productive rearrangements either about 90% or about 30% of the time, which broadly matched IMGT annotations. Sequencing depth was assumed to be roughly uniform across donors in the presence/absence analyses, though that assumption may not hold. Most TCR sequences were observed very rarely across donors, whereas some public TCRs were present in many individuals. It was suggested by the authors that the approach could potentially be generalized to other disease states and immunological phenotypes. Immune exposure information for the cohort was limited to CMV serostatus. Because counts were too low, seventeen rarely observed V segments, including chromosome 9 orphons, were excluded from the earlier analysis of around 640 of the donors. A total of fewer than 200 TCR beta chains were listed by the study as associated with cytomegalovirus. A further reported finding was that TCR beta sequences accurately predicted the HLA-A and HLA-B alleles for most subjects in the first cohort. Assigning TCR associations to individual alleles was difficult when HLA alleles, especially DR and DQ, strongly co-occurred. Because HLA typing was unavailable for some donors at each locus, only the typed subset was used in association tests. In a later analysis, most CMV-associated TCR beta chains were found to appear HLA-restricted, with HLA associations seemingly driven largely by CMV exposure. Compared with equally common non-associated chains, HLA-associated TCR beta chains in a later analysis were more clonally expanded and had lower generation probabilities. Correlated functional status among segregating V segments might reflect linkage disequilibrium, but an unknown experimental factor could not be ruled out. According to a later genetic analysis, donors in an Asian-associated ancestry cluster had fewer N-insertions in productive TCRs than the approximately 710-donor mean. The classifier was reported to diagnose cytomegalovirus status with high specificity and sensitivity in both the original and validation cohorts.

The TCR sequence derives from a man aged 35 to 55 in good health and CMV-seropositive. The rearrangement joined TRBV2 to TRBJ2-2, with 11 bases in between that match TRBD2. What was sequenced was PBMCs. The CDR3 is CASSEPTSGANTGELFF. Here is the DNA: TGTGCCAGCAGTGAACCGACTAGCGGGGCGAACACCGGGGAGCTGTTTTTT. The CDR3 plus the reference TRBV2 and TRBJ2-2 genes for the other parts give the full variable domain: EPEVTQTPSHQVTQMGQEVILRCVPISNHLYFYWYRQILGQKVEFLVSFYNNEISEKSEIFDDQFSVERPDGSNFTLKIRSTKLEDSAMYFCASSEPTSGANTGELFFGEGSRLTVL.